The 20 T cell receptor beta chains listed next were all sequenced from one sample in a study of blood T cell repertoires in COVID-19. TCRdb's table, derived via immunoSEQ multiplex PCR, lists solely in-frame clones and lacks some. This sample has around 170,000 clones, with under 90% found just once. The sequenced sample was peripheral blood. These receptors came from a man aged 25-45 years with active or convalescent COVID-19.

The genes are TRBV28 and TRBJ1-2; D remains unclear. The CDR3 loop spans 12 amino acids. Trimming removed 3 bases from V and 7 bases from J, with 9 bases in between. Germline CDR1 is MDHEN and CDR2 is SYDVKM. The CDR3 DNA sequence: TGTGCCAGCAGTTTTCGGTCGAGTGGCTACACCTTC. Encoded protein: CASSFRSSGYTF.

V and J are TRBV14 and TRBJ1-1; D is undetermined. CDR3 length: 13 amino acids. Looked up from germline, CDR1 is SGHDN and CDR2 is FVKESK. Trimming removed 2 bases from V and 0 bases from J, with 4 bases in between. As DNA, the CDR3 is TGTGCCAGCAGCCAAAATATGAACACTGAAGCTTTCTTT. Its protein product is CASSQNMNTEAFF.

The genes are TRBV5-5 and TRBJ2-1; 8 bases fit TRBD2. The V segment lost 2 bases and the J segment 4 bases; nucleotides outside the gene matches: 5. The CDR3 loop spans 15 amino acids. CDR1 is SGHKS, CDR2 YYEKEE, per germline (reference sequence). The CDR3 DNA follows: TGTGCCAGCAGCTTTCCGACTAGCGTTTACAATGAGCAGTTCTTC. Translated, it gives CASSFPTSVYNEQFF.

Concerning this clone: Distinct nucleotide sequences in the sample also encode this CDR3. The CDR3 DNA reads as TGTGCCAGCAGCTTGGGGGGACAGGGGTATGGCTACACCTTC. Residues: CASSLGGQGYGYTF. This rearrangement joins TRBV7-2 to TRBJ1-2, with 10 nucleotides matching TRBD1. From germline, CDR1 is SGHTA and CDR2 FQGNSA. CDR3 size: 14 residues. Trimming took 3 bases from V and 5 from J; bases not matched to a gene: 3.

The V and J genes are TRBV5-1 and TRBJ2-5; TRBD1 is a possible D gene (8 bases). CDR3 length: 14 amino acids. Trimming shortened V by 4 bases and J by 4 bases, and 14 bases separated the two germline ends. Germline V gene lookup returns CDR1 SGHRS and CDR2 YFSETQ. The CDR3 region has the DNA TGCGCCAGCAGCGAGACAGGGGAGGGAGAGACCCAGTACTTC. Amino acid sequence: CASSETGEGETQYF.

The gene calls are TRBV10-3 and TRBJ2-5, with 7 bases that match TRBD2. CDR1 is ENHRY, CDR2 SYGVKD, per germline. This CDR3 comprises 17 residues. V was pared by 4 bases and J by 1 base, with 12 bases of the junction left unmatched. The CDR3 sequence is CAISGVGAGVSQETQYF. CDR3 bases: TGTGCCATCAGTGGCGTTGGGGCGGGGGTGTCCCAAGAGACCCAGTACTTC.

V usage is TRBV11-3 and J usage is TRBJ1-1; 10 bases align to TRBD1. V lost 6 bases and J lost 5; bases outside the gene matches: 3. Germline lookup yields CDR1 SGHNT and CDR2 YENEEA. The CDR3 is 13 amino acids. Here the CDR3 reads CASRTGGGTEAFF. The CDR3 DNA is TGTGCCAGCAGGACAGGGGGCGGAACTGAAGCTTTCTTT.

The chain uses TRBV19 and TRBJ2-2; possible D gene TRBD2, 6 bases. The V gene lost 8 bases and the J gene lost 4 bases, with 14 bases spanning the gap. CDR3 length: 14 amino acids. Germline values: CDR1 LNHDA, CDR2 SQIVND (reference sequence). The CDR3 nucleotides are TGTGCCAGTTCCTACGGGAGTATCACCGGGGAGCTGTTTTTT. Amino acids: CASSYGSITGELFF.

The chain employs TRBV3-1 (or the pseudogene TRBV3-2) and TRBJ2-1; TRBD2 matches 11 bases. Germline loops: CDR1 LGHDT, CDR2 YNNKEL (reference sequence). CDR3 length: 16 amino acids. V lost 2 bases and J lost 7; bases outside the gene matches: 7. CDR3 loop: CASSQSTSGSRNEQFF. CDR3 sequence (DNA): TGTGCCAGCAGCCAATCTACTAGCGGGAGTAGGAATGAGCAGTTCTTC.

This clone was counted only a few times. The V call is TRBV6-2 or TRBV6-3, the J call TRBJ2-7; tentatively, D is TRBD1 (6 bases). Germline lookup yields CDR1 MNHEY and CDR2 SVGEGT. V gave up 2 bases and J gave up 5 bases, with 13 bases separating them. The CDR3 contains 14 residues. CDR3 nucleotides: TGTGCCAGCAGTTACGATAGCCAGGGGAACGAGCAGTACTTC. Translation gives CASSYDSQGNEQYF.

This chain joins TRBV19 and TRBJ1-1, with 7 positions matching TRBD1. Trimming removed 9 bases from V and 4 bases from J; junction bases left unmatched: 11. Germline values: CDR1 LNHDA, CDR2 SQIVND (reference sequence). This CDR3 contains 14 residues. The chain's CDR3 is CASVLRGPGTEAFF. The CDR3 DNA reads TGTGCCAGCGTACTAAGGGGGCCGGGCACTGAAGCTTTCTTT.

This clone was recorded once. The J gene is TRBJ2-5, the V gene TRBV28; D gene unclear. In germline, CDR1 is MDHEN, CDR2 SYDVKM. The CDR3 has 16 residues. V gave up 3 bases and J gave up 2 bases, with 16 bases separating them. CDR3 nucleotide sequence: TGTGCCAGCAGTTTTAACGGTCAGACTCCACAAGAGACCCAGTACTTC. It is translated as CASSFNGQTPQETQYF. The entire variable domain, with the rest obtained from reference TRBV28 and TRBJ2-5, is as follows: DVKVTQSSRYLVKRTGEKVFLECVQDMDHENMFWYRQDPGLGLRLIYFSYDVKMKEKGDIPEGYSVSREKKERFSLILESASTNQTSMYLCASSFNGQTPQETQYFGPGTRLLVL.

The rearrangement uses TRBV12-5 and TRBJ2-5, with unresolved D. The CDR3 contains 14 residues. Germline V lookup: CDR1 LGHNT, CDR2 FRNRAP. Trimming took 9 bases from V and 2 from J, leaving 16 bases between them. CDR3 residues: CASKRGFPQETQYF. In DNA form, the CDR3 reads TGTGCTAGCAAGCGTGGATTCCCACAAGAGACCCAGTACTTC.

The CDR3 region has the DNA TGTGCCAGCAGTTACTGGGGCAGCGAAAAACTGTTTTTT. Its translation: CASSYWGSEKLFF. The V gene is TRBV6-5, the J gene TRBJ1-4; TRBD1 is a possible D gene (5 bases). This CDR3 has 13 residues. The ends were cut back, 1 base at V and 8 bases at J, with 8 bases in the middle. Germline V lookup: CDR1 MNHEY, CDR2 SVGAGI.

This chain joins TRBV3-1 (or the pseudogene TRBV3-2) and TRBJ1-2; 9 bases map to TRBD1. CDR3 length: 13 amino acids. Germline V gives CDR1 LGHDT, CDR2 YNNKEL (reference sequence). V lost 4 bases and J lost 7; bases outside the gene matches: 4. CDR3 sequence reads: CASSPTGGPGYTF. CDR3 sequence (DNA): TGTGCCAGCAGCCCCACAGGGGGCCCTGGCTACACCTTC.

This chain joins TRBV2 and TRBJ1-2; D call uncertain. This CDR3 has 15 residues. Germline V gene lookup returns CDR1 SNHLY and CDR2 FYNNEI. V gave up 6 bases and J gave up 4 bases, with 18 bases separating them. Here the CDR3 reads CASSQADLGLYGYTF. DNA for the CDR3: TGTGCCAGCAGCCAAGCGGACTTGGGCCTCTATGGCTACACCTTC. Drawing the rest from reference TRBV2 and TRBJ1-2, the complete variable domain is EPEVTQTPSHQVTQMGQEVILRCVPISNHLYFYWYRQILGQKVEFLVSFYNNEISEKSEIFDDQFSVERPDGSNFTLKIRSTKLEDSAMYFCASSQADLGLYGYTFGSGTRLTVV.

This rearrangement joins TRBV2 to TRBJ1-5; D uncertain. CDR1 and CDR2 from the germline V gene are SNHLY and FYNNEI. The V end was cut by 4 bases, the J end by 8 bases, with 15 bases between. The CDR3 has 14 residues. Here the CDR3 DNA reads TGTGCCAGCAGTGGATACTCAAGAGGAGAGCCCCAGCATTTT. Residues: CASSGYSRGEPQHF.

The chain is built from TRBV6-2 or TRBV6-3 and TRBJ1-4, with 9 bases identical to TRBD1. The CDR3 contains 19 residues. V was pared by 1 base and J by 0 bases, with 9 bases of the junction left unmatched. Germline values: CDR1 MNHEY, CDR2 SVGEGT. CDR3 loop: CASSYYRDREDTTNEKLFF. CDR3 bases: TGTGCCAGCAGTTACTACCGGGACAGGGAGGACACAACTAATGAAAAACTGTTTTTT.

The chain recombines TRBV27 with TRBJ1-6; 7 bases are shared with TRBD1. The CDR3 contains 16 residues. Germline values: CDR1 MNHEY, CDR2 SMNVEV (reference sequence). Trimming cost V 4 bases and J 7 bases; bases outside gene matches: 10. The CDR3 protein is CASSSEYGTANSPLHF. The CDR3 DNA sequence: TGTGCCAGCAGTTCCGAGTACGGGACAGCGAATTCACCCCTCCACTTT.

This clone came up a few times. The chain links TRBV6-5 to TRBJ1-5, with a possible D match to TRBD1 (6 bases). Per germline, CDR1 MNHEY and CDR2 SVGAGI. V was cut by 6 bases and J by 6 bases, with 12 bases left in between. This CDR3 has 13 residues. CDR3 nucleotide sequence: TGTGCCAGCAGACAGGGTGAAGCTCAGCCCCAGCATTTT. Translating it yields CASRQGEAQPQHF.